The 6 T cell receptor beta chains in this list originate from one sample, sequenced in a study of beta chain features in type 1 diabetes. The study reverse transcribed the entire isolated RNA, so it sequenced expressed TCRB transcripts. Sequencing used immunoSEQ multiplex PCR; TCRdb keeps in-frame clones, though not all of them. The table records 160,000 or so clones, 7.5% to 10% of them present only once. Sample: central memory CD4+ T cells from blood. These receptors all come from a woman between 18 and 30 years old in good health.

CDR3: CASSEREYYIQYF. DNA of the CDR3: TGTGCCAGCAGCGAGCGGGAGTACTACATTCAGTACTTC. The chain joins TRBV2 to TRBJ2-4, with 8 bases identical to TRBD2. V was clipped by 6 bases and J by 8 bases; unmatched bases: 6. The CDR3 runs to 13 residues. Germline V CDR1 and CDR2: SNHLY, FYNNEI.

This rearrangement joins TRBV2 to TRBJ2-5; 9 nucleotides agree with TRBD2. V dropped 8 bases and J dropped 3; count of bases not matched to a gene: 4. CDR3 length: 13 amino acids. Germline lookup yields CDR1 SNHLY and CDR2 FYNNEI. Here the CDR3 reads CASSQRGEETQYF. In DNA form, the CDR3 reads TGTGCCAGCTCACAGCGGGGGGAAGAGACCCAGTACTTC.

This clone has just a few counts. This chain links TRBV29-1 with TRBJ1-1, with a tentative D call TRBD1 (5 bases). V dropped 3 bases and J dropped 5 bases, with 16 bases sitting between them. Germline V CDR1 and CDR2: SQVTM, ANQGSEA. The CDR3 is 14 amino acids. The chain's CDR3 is CSVDDRGLSTEAFF. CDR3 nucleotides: TGCAGCGTTGACGATAGGGGACTCAGTACTGAAGCTTTCTTT.

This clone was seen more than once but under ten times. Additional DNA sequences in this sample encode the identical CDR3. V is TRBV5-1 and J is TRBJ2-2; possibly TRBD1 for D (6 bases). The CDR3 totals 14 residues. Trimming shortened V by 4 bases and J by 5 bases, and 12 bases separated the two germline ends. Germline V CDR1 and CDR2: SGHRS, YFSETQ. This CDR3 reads CASSPGTNTGELFF. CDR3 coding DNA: TGCGCCAGCAGCCCCGGGACAAATACCGGGGAGCTGTTTTTT. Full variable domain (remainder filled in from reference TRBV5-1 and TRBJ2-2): KAGVTQTPRYLIKTRGQQVTLSCSPISGHRSVSWYQQTPGQGLQFLFEYFSETQRNKGNFPGRFSGRQFSNSRSEMNVSTLELGDSALYLCASSPGTNTGELFFGEGSRLTVL.

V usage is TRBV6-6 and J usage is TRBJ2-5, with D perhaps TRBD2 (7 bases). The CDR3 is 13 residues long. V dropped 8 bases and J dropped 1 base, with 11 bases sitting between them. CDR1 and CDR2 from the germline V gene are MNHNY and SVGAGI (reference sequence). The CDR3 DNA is TGTGCCAGCGAAGGGGGGGGCCAAGAGACCCAGTACTTC. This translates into CASEGGGQETQYF.

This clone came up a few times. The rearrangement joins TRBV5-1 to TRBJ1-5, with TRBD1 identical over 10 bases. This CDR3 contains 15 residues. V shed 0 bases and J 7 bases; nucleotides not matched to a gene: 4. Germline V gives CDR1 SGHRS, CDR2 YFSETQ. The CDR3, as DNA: TGCGCCAGCAGCTTGGGGACAGGGGGATCACAGCCCCAGCATTTT. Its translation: CASSLGTGGSQPQHF. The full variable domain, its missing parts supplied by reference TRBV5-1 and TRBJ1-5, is KAGVTQTPRYLIKTRGQQVTLSCSPISGHRSVSWYQQTPGQGLQFLFEYFSETQRNKGNFPGRFSGRQFSNSRSEMNVSTLELGDSALYLCASSLGTGGSQPQHFGDGTRLSIL.